This is a list of T cell receptor beta chains from one sample in a study of T cell repertoires in cytomegalovirus infection. From the reads, TCRdb called clonotypes with MiXCR, one entry per CDR3 protein. The table has hundreds of thousands of distinct CDR3 sequences, almost 30% seen once; the top ten hold 20%. No antigens are known for them. The specimen comprised cultured PBMCs, sampled from culture after CMV antigen stimulation. Receptors originate from a human donor in good health (CMV status not recorded). Some clones in this sample may be carry-over from other donors' samples. Both conserved end residues are part of each CDR3. A D gene is named only where the DNA matches it firmly. Clone size is shown for a subset of rows, as once, few, many or a class of expanded clone.

TRBV11-2	16	.	many	TRBJ1-6	CASTKQSGHLNSPLHF	TGTGCCAGCACCAAACAGTCGGGACACCTTAATTCACCCCTCCACTTT
TRBV25-1	12	.	few	TRBJ1-1	CASRDPPGAAFF	TGTGCCAGCAGGGATCCACCCGGAGCAGCTTTCTTT
TRBV6-1	13	TRBD1	few	TRBJ2-7	CATTIPQGREQYF	TGTGCCACGACTATCCCACAGGGGCGTGAGCAGTACTTC
TRBV29-1	15	TRBD2	.	TRBJ2-7	CSAWNRGGARNEQYF	TGCAGCGCCTGGAATAGGGGAGGGGCGAGGAACGAGCAGTACTTC
TRBV5-1	14	.	.	TRBJ2-1	CASSLEFGYNEQFF	TGCGCCAGCAGCTTAGAGTTTGGCTACAATGAGCAGTTCTTC
TRBV28	15	TRBD1	.	TRBJ1-2	CASSRPRTGSYGYTF	TGTGCCAGCAGTCGCCCTCGGACAGGATCCTATGGCTACACCTTC
TRBV11-1	14	TRBD1	once	TRBJ1-2	CASSTQGASYGYTF	TGTGCCAGCAGCACCCAGGGGGCGAGCTATGGCTACACCTTC
TRBV20-1	13	.	few	TRBJ2-7	CSARGTYPYEQYF	TGCAGTGCTAGAGGAACTTACCCCTACGAGCAGTACTTC
TRBV12-3/TRBV12-4	15	TRBD1	.	TRBJ1-2	CASSLTQGAGYGYTF	TGTGCCAGCAGCCTTACCCAGGGGGCTGGCTATGGCTACACCTTC
TRBV30	13	.	few	TRBJ1-5	CAWSYQGNQPQHF	TGTGCCTGGAGTTACCAGGGGAATCAGCCCCAGCATTTT
TRBV15	15	.	few	TRBJ2-1	CATSRDPSSYNEQFF	TGTGCCACCAGCAGAGATCCTAGCTCCTACAATGAGCAGTTCTTC
TRBV9	14	.	.	TRBJ2-7	CASSVGPRSYEQYF	TGTGCCAGCAGCGTCGGGCCCCGCTCCTACGAGCAGTACTTC
TRBV30	11	.	few	TRBJ2-7	CAWANTYEQYF	TGTGCCTGGGCCAACACCTACGAGCAGTACTTC
TRBV2	22	.	few	TRBJ1-6	CASSEDVVIGQPTSSYNSPLHF	TGTGCCAGCAGTGAAGATGTGGTTATCGGGCAACCAACGAGCTCCTATAATTCACCCCTCCACTTT